These 4 T cell receptor beta chains were all obtained from the same sample, sequenced in a study of regulatory T cells in long-lasting Graves disease. Specified time point: newly diagnosed GD, antithyroid drugs for less than 3 months. PBMC RNA was the source of the TCR library. Building the TCR beta libraries relied on iRepertoire HTBI primers, and CDR3 regions underwent Arm-PCR. MiXCR was run by TCRdb on the multiplex PCR reads, yielding one entry per CDR3 protein. The sample yields some 350,000 distinct CDR3 sequences, roughly 16% seen once. These sequences were also reported in another study, on T cells in Graves' hyperthyroidism and ophthalmopathy.

Sequencing was performed on peripheral blood mononuclear cells (PBMCs), taken at new diagnosis, from a patient treated with antithyroid drugs. The receptors originated from a woman in her late teens or twenties with Graves disease.

The J gene is TRBJ2-3, the V gene TRBV4-2; D remains ambiguous. The J call may be in error: the DNA end matches TRBJ2-5 better. Per germline, CDR1 LGHNA and CDR2 YNFKEQ. This CDR3 contains 14 residues. In nucleotides, the CDR3 is TGTGCCAGCAGCCAAGATTGGCCGGAGGAGACCCAGTACTTC. Residues: CASSQDWPEETQYF.

The CDR3 sequence: CASTPLIRGGYEKLFF. In nucleotides, the CDR3 is TGTGCCAGTACCCCCCTAATACGGGGGGGGTATGAAAAACTGTTTTTT. V is TRBV19 and J is TRBJ1-4; D might be TRBD1 (5 bases). V lost 7 bases, J lost 6 bases, and 21 bases lay in between. Looked up from germline, CDR1 is LNHDA and CDR2 is SQIVND (reference sequence). This CDR3 is built from 16 residues.

This clonotype occurred many times. The gene calls are TRBV5-5 and TRBJ2-5; the D is unclear. Trimming shortened V by 1 base and J by 4 bases, and 14 bases separated the two germline ends. In germline, CDR1 is SGHKS, CDR2 YYEKEE (reference sequence). The CDR3 covers 15 residues. CDR3 protein: CASSLTVATTETQYF. The CDR3 DNA reads as TGTGCCAGCAGCTTGACAGTAGCCACGACAGAGACCCAGTACTTC. The whole variable domain, remainder taken from reference TRBV5-5 and TRBJ2-5, is DAGVTQSPTHLIKTRGQQVTLRCSPISGHKSVSWYQQVLGQGPQFIFQYYEKEERGRGNFPDRFSARQFPNYSSELNVNALLLGDSALYLCASSLTVATTETQYFGPGTRLLVL.

The chain is built from TRBV6-1 and TRBJ2-2; maybe TRBD1 (5 bases). Germline-derived CDR1 and CDR2 are MNHNS and SASEGT. CDR3 size: 17 residues. Trimming cost V 1 base and J 1 base, with 13 bases left between them. The CDR3 spells CASSEGVGRRNTGELFF. CDR3 coding DNA: TGTGCCAGCAGTGAAGGGGTGGGGCGGAGGAACACCGGGGAGCTGTTTTTT.